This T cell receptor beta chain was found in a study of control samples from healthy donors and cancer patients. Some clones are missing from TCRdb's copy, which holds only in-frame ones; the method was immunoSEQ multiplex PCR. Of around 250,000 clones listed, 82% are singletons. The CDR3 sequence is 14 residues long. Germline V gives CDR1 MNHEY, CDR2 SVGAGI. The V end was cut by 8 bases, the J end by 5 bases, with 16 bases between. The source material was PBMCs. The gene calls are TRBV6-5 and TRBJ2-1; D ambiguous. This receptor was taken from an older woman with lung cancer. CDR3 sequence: CASGMRPYHNEQFF. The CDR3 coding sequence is TGTGCCAGCGGAATGCGCCCCTACCACAATGAGCAGTTCTTC.